This TCR beta chain was profiled in a study of blood T cell repertoires in COVID-19. Study at large: Samples taken during acute and convalescent COVID-19 were collected in the United States, Italy and Spain.

Data came from immunoSEQ multiplex PCR; TCRdb stores just in-frame clones and leaves some out. This table has tens of thousands of clones, around 87% appearing once. The sequenced sample consisted of peripheral blood. The source of this sequence is a man aged 40-55 years with COVID-19, enrolled during active disease.

The chain's CDR3 is CASSPAQWETQYF. The CDR3 DNA reads TGTGCCAGCTCACCAGCACAATGGGAGACCCAGTACTTC. The chain is built from TRBV18 and TRBJ2-5, with D hard to call. The CDR3 is 13 amino acids. Trimming stripped 2 bases from V and 5 bases from J, with 9 bases between. Germline assignment: CDR1 KGHSH and CDR2 LQKENI.